These 5 T cell receptor beta chains share one sample of origin, sequenced in a study of cytomegalovirus exposure and HLA in healthy donors. PCR employed 60 Vbeta and 13 Jbeta primers. Assay: immunoSEQ multiplex PCR; the TCRdb copy retains only in-frame clones and omits some. The data show approximately 170,000 clones, with around 80% seen just once and about 1.9% held by the top ten. Sequences were obtained from PBMCs. These receptors all stem from a human donor in good health.

This clone was seen a handful of times. At the DNA level, this CDR3 is encoded by other sequences in the same sample as well. V is TRBV2 and J is TRBJ1-1; a weak D match, TRBD1 (5 bases). Trimming stripped 4 bases from V and 7 bases from J, with 10 bases between. The CDR3 is made up of 12 amino acids. The germline V gene encodes CDR1 SNHLY and CDR2 FYNNEI. CDR3 sequence reads: CASSVGGSEAFF. CDR3 coding DNA: TGTGCCAGCAGTGTGGGGGGGAGTGAAGCTTTCTTT.

The chain employs TRBV5-1 and TRBJ1-3, with 8 bases lining up with TRBD1. The CDR3 length is 16 residues. V was pared by 3 bases and J by 2 bases, with 7 bases of the junction left unmatched. Germline loops: CDR1 SGHRS, CDR2 YFSETQ. The CDR3 DNA sequence: TGCGCCAGCAGCTACGGACAGGGTTGGACTGGAAACACCATATATTTT. It codes for CASSYGQGWTGNTIYF.

The gene calls are TRBV11-2 and TRBJ2-1; 9 nucleotides line up with TRBD2. From germline, CDR1 is SGHAT and CDR2 FQNNGV. The CDR3 extends over 12 amino acids. V shed 2 bases and J 16 bases; nucleotides not matched to a gene: 6. CDR3 region: CASSLSGTSQFF. For the CDR3, the DNA is TGTGCCAGCAGCTTAAGTGGGACTAGCCAATTCTTC.

Points on this clone: Germline is not matched at one junction end, which may reflect a read error. This sequence joins TRBV7-9 and TRBJ2-7, with 7 bases fitting TRBD2. The CDR3 runs 17 residues. Germline V CDR1 and CDR2: SEHNR, FQNEAQ (reference sequence). In DNA form, the CDR3 reads TGTTCCAGCAGCTCGGGGGGAGGGACCGGCAGCGCCTACGAGCAGTACTTC. This sequence encodes CSSSSGGGTGSAYEQYF.

This chain uses TRBV6-1 with TRBJ1-4; tentative D call: TRBD1 (6 bases). The V end lost 2 bases, the J end lost 8 bases, and 15 bases lay between the germline ends. This CDR3 is built from 15 residues. Germline-derived CDR1 and CDR2 are MNHNS and SASEGT. Here the CDR3 DNA reads TGTGCCAGCAGTGAAAGGGACACCCTACGGGAAAAACTGTTTTTT. This codes for CASSERDTLREKLFF.